The 19 T cell receptor beta chains given below trace back to one sample, sequenced in a study of radiotherapy plus CTLA-4 blockade in lung cancer. Method: immunoSEQ multiplex PCR; TCRdb's copy keeps in-frame clones and lacks some. The table lists about 60,000 clones, approximately 82% of them singletons. Source: peripheral blood, taken from a patient treated with radiotherapy plus ipilimumab. All receptors come from a human donor with non-small cell lung cancer who had a partial response to radiotherapy plus ipilimumab.

V and J are TRBV5-1 and TRBJ2-7, with 7 bases identical to TRBD1. Germline CDR1 SGHRS, CDR2 YFSETQ. The CDR3 spans 14 residues. Germline trimming cut 5 bases from V and 5 bases from J; bases unmatched to any gene: 10. The CDR3 sequence is CASSLLEGAHEQYF. The CDR3 DNA sequence: TGCGCCAGCAGTTTGCTAGAGGGGGCCCACGAGCAGTACTTC.

The chain couples TRBV7-3 to TRBJ2-1, with 15 bases fitting TRBD2. The CDR3 is 20 residues long. Trimming took 5 bases from V and 3 from J; bases not matched to a gene: 14. Germline-derived CDR1 and CDR2 are SGHTA and FQGTGA. The chain's CDR3 is CASSPEVRTSGRGGYNEQFF. The CDR3 region has the DNA TGTGCCAGCAGCCCGGAAGTTAGGACTAGCGGGAGGGGGGGCTACAATGAGCAGTTCTTC.

This clone has just one count. The rearrangement uses TRBV12-1 and TRBJ2-2; the table's D call TRBD2 went unverified against the DNA. TRBV12-1 is termed a pseudogene. This CDR3 is built from 15 residues. The CDR3 sequence is CASSSDSGSAGELFF. CDR3 nucleotides: TGTGCCAGCAGCTCCGATAGCGGGAGCGCCGGGGAGCTGTTTTTT.

The CDR3 region is CASSFRYEQYF. CDR3 nucleotides: TGTGCCAGCAGTTTCAGGTACGAGCAGTACTTC. J is TRBJ2-5 and V is TRBV5-6; D call uncertain. The end of the DNA fits TRBJ2-7 better, so the J call may be wrong. The CDR3 consists of 11 residues. The germline V gene encodes CDR1 SGHDT and CDR2 YYEEEE.

The rearrangement uses TRBV18 and TRBJ1-2; perhaps TRBD1 as D (6 bases). V shed 6 bases and J shed 6 bases, with 11 bases lying between them. From germline, CDR1 is KGHSH and CDR2 LQKENI. The CDR3 sequence is 12 residues long. The CDR3 DNA is TGTGCCAGCTCGAACAACAGGGATGGCTACACCTTC. Protein: CASSNNRDGYTF.

This clone was found once. The chain is built from TRBV5-1 and TRBJ2-3; a weak D match, TRBD1 (6 bases). CDR1 and CDR2 from the germline V gene are SGHRS and YFSETQ. The CDR3 loop spans 14 amino acids. V was clipped by 4 bases and J by 6 bases, with 15 bases between them. CDR3: CASSRGFNADTQYF. The CDR3 DNA is TGCGCCAGCAGCAGGGGGTTCAACGCGGATACGCAGTATTTT.

The V and J genes are TRBV7-3 and TRBJ2-7; TRBD2 matches at 14 bases. Trimming removed 5 bases from V and 4 bases from J; junction bases left unmatched: 7. This CDR3 region has 16 residues. From germline, CDR1 is SGHTA and CDR2 FQGTGA. CDR3 loop: CASSLGTSGSEYEQYF. Written as DNA, the CDR3 is TGTGCCAGCAGCCTCGGGACTAGCGGGAGTGAGTACGAGCAGTACTTC.

J is TRBJ2-3 and V is TRBV7-6, with 8 bases aligning to TRBD2. Losses at the gene ends were 5 bases for V and 0 bases for J; bases not matched to a gene: 7. Germline values: CDR1 SGHVS, CDR2 FNYEAQ. The CDR3 length is 16 residues. The CDR3 nucleotides read TGTGCCAGCAGCCCGGTAGCGGGGTGGAGCACAGATACGCAGTATTTT. It yields the protein CASSPVAGWSTDTQYF. Full variable domain (missing parts from reference TRBV7-6 and TRBJ2-3): GAGVSQSPRYKVTKRGQDVALRCDPISGHVSLYWYRQALGQGPEFLTYFNYEAQQDKSGLPNDRFSAERPEGSISTLTIQRTEQRDSAMYRCASSPVAGWSTDTQYFGPGTRLTVL.

The chain is built from TRBV28 and TRBJ2-7, with unresolved D. The CDR3 extends over 13 amino acids. Germline-derived CDR1 and CDR2 are MDHEN and SYDVKM. Trimming pared 2 bases from V and 0 bases from J, leaving 5 bases between. CDR3 region: CASSLSPSYEQYF. The CDR3 DNA reads as TGTGCCAGCAGTTTAAGCCCCTCCTACGAGCAGTACTTC.

The chain combines TRBV9 with TRBJ1-3; D gene ambiguous. Germline CDR1 SGDLS, CDR2 YYNGEE. The CDR3 covers 13 residues. Deletions cut 0 bases from V and 5 bases from J, with 6 bases between. Written as DNA, the CDR3 is TGTGCCAGCAGCGTAGACAGACGAAACACCATATATTTT. Translating gives CASSVDRRNTIYF. Based on the CDR3 plus reference TRBV9 and TRBJ1-3, the full variable domain is DSGVTQTPKHLITATGQRVTLRCSPRSGDLSVYWYQQSLDQGLQFLIQYYNGEERAKGNILERFSAQQFPDLHSELNLSSLELGDSALYFCASSVDRRNTIYFGEGSWLTVV.

V and J are TRBV7-2 and TRBJ1-2; no firm D call. CDR1 is SGHTA and CDR2 is FQGNSA in the germline V gene. CDR3 length: 14 amino acids. Trimming cost V 3 bases and J 8 bases, with 16 bases left between them. The CDR3 loop reads CASSFSRVSEGYTF. In nucleotides, the CDR3 is TGTGCCAGCAGCTTTTCGCGTGTGTCGGAGGGCTACACCTTC.

This clone appeared once. The sample holds other DNA sequences that translate to the same CDR3. The genes are TRBV5-1 and TRBJ2-1, with TRBD2 as a possible D gene (6 bases). The CDR3 totals 15 residues. V shed 3 bases and J shed 0 bases, with 10 bases lying between them. Germline CDR1 reads SGHRS; CDR2 reads YFSETQ. CDR3 sequence reads: CASSSGGSSYNEQFF. The CDR3 coding sequence is TGCGCCAGCAGCTCCGGGGGTAGCTCCTACAATGAGCAGTTCTTC.

This chain links TRBV27 with TRBJ2-5, with D unresolved. The CDR3 covers 12 residues. V lost 6 bases and J lost 5, with 10 bases in between. Germline V gives CDR1 MNHEY, CDR2 SMNVEV (reference sequence). The CDR3 nucleotides read TGTGCCAGCAGCAGAACCCCTGAGACCCAGTACTTC. It yields the protein CASSRTPETQYF.

This sequence joins TRBV6-6 and TRBJ1-1; the D gene is possibly TRBD1 (6 bases). V lost 2 bases and J lost 6, with 16 bases in between. Germline CDR1 and CDR2: MNHNY and SVGAGI (reference sequence). CDR3 length: 15 amino acids. In DNA, the CDR3 is TGTGCCAGCAGTTACGGGGACAATATGGGACCTGAAGCTTTCTTT. It specifies CASSYGDNMGPEAFF.

CDR3 sequence: CSVEGLGSRGGGYTF. The CDR3 DNA follows: TGCAGCGTTGAAGGACTAGGCAGTCGGGGAGGTGGCTACACCTTC. This chain connects TRBV29-1 to TRBJ1-2, with D unresolved. The CDR3 runs to 15 residues. CDR1 is SQVTM and CDR2 is ANQGSEA in the germline V gene. Trimming left V 1 base short and J 7 bases short, with 19 bases between.

J is TRBJ2-2 and V is TRBV5-1; TRBD1 aligns across 10 bases. This CDR3 is 15 amino acids long. The V segment lost 0 bases and the J segment 4 bases; nucleotides outside the gene matches: 0. From germline, CDR1 is SGHRS and CDR2 YFSETQ. In nucleotides, the CDR3 is TGCGCCAGCAGCTTGGGGACAGGGGGCACCGGGGAGCTGTTTTTT. Amino acids: CASSLGTGGTGELFF.

The J gene is TRBJ1-2, the V gene TRBV9; 7 bases fit TRBD1. The CDR3 extends over 14 amino acids. V lost 3 bases and J lost 13; bases outside the gene matches: 15. In germline, CDR1 is SGDLS, CDR2 YYNGEE. The CDR3 nucleotides read TGTGCCAGCAGCGGAAGGACAGGACCCTTCGGAGGCACCTTC. Encoded protein: CASSGRTGPFGGTF.

CDR3 protein: CASSRVLDRVHNEQFF. In DNA form, the CDR3 reads TGTGCCAGCTCACGTGTCCTGGACAGGGTCCACAATGAGCAGTTCTTC. The gene calls are TRBV18 and TRBJ2-1; 8 positions agree with TRBD1. The germline V gene encodes CDR1 KGHSH and CDR2 LQKENI. V lost 4 bases, J lost 5 bases, and 10 bases stayed unmatched. This CDR3 contains 16 residues. Full variable domain (outside the CDR3, taken from reference TRBV18 and TRBJ2-1): NAGVMQNPRHLVRRRGQEARLRCSPMKGHSHVYWYRQLPEEGLKFMVYLQKENIIDESGMPKERFSAEFPKEGPSILRIQQVVRGDSAAYFCASSRVLDRVHNEQFFGPGTRLTVL.

The chain is built from TRBV5-1 and TRBJ2-7, with TRBD1 as a possible D gene (5 bases). Between the trimmed V and J ends, which lost 4 bases and 4 bases, there was a span of 15 bases. In germline, CDR1 is SGHRS, CDR2 YFSETQ. CDR3 length: 14 residues. In DNA, the CDR3 is TGCGCCAGCAGCCGTGCCATCCAGGGATACGAGCAGTACTTC. This codes for CASSRAIQGYEQYF.